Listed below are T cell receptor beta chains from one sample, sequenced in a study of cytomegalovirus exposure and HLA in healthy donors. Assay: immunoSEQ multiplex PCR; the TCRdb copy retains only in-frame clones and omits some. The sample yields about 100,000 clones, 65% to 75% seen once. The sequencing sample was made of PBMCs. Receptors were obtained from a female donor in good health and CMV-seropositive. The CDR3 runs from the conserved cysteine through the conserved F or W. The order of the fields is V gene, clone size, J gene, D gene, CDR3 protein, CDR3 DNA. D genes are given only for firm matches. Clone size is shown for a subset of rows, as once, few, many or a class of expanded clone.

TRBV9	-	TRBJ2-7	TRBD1	CASSARDSYYEQYF	TGTGCCAGCAGCGCACGGGACAGCTACTACGAGCAGTACTTC
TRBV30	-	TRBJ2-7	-	CAWSVRSYEQYF	TGTGCCTGGAGTGTACGCAGCTACGAGCAGTACTTC
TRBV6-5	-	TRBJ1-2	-	CASSYVGLQNYGYTF	TGTGCCAGCAGTTACGTTGGACTGCAAAACTATGGCTACACCTTC
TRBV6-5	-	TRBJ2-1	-	CASSRQAYNEQFF	TGTGCCAGCAGTAGACAGGCCTACAATGAGCAGTTCTTC
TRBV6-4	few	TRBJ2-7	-	CASSVEGGTEQYF	TGTGCCAGCAGTGTCGAGGGGGGGACTGAGCAGTACTTC
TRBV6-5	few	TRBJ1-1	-	CASSRETEAFF	TGTGCCAGCTCCCGGGAGACTGAAGCTTTCTTT
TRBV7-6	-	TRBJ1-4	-	CASSLAVGGKLFF	TGTGCCAGCAGCTTAGCGGTAGGGGGAAAACTGTTTTTT
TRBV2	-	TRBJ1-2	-	CASMRGGGYTF	TGTGCCAGCATGCGGGGAGGAGGCTACACCTTC
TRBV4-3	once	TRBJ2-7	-	CASSQDLGRNYEQYF	TGCGCCAGCAGCCAAGATCTAGGGAGGAACTACGAGCAGTACTTC
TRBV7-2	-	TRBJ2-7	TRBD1	CASSLTGTGPYEQYF	TGTGCCAGCAGCTTAACCGGGACAGGGCCTTACGAGCAGTACTTC
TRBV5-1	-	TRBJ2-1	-	CASTQGANEQFF	TGCGCCAGCACTCAGGGCGCCAATGAGCAGTTCTTC
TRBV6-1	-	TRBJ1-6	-	CASSERDNSPLHF	TGTGCCAGCAGTGAAAGAGATAATTCACCCCTCCACTTT
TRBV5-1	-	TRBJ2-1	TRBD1	CASSLETGPFEQFF	TGCGCCAGCAGCTTAGAGACAGGGCCCTTCGAGCAGTTCTTC
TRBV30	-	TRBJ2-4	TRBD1	CAWRTTGLAKNIQYF	TGTGCCTGGCGAACGACAGGGCTAGCCAAAAACATTCAGTACTTC
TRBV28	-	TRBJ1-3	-	CASSLWDSSGNTIYF	TGTGCCAGCAGTTTATGGGACAGCTCTGGAAACACCATATATTTT
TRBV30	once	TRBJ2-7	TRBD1	CALEGTGDYEQYF	TGTGCCTTGGAGGGGACAGGGGACTACGAGCAGTACTTC
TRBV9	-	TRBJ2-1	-	CASSVEPSPRDEQFF	TGTGCCAGCAGCGTAGAGCCCAGCCCCAGGGATGAGCAGTTCTTC
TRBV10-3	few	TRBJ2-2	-	CAISPFAGNTGELFF	TGTGCCATCAGCCCCTTTGCAGGTAACACCGGGGAGCTGTTTTTT
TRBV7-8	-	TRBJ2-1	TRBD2	CASSLAGAGASYNEQFF	TGTGCCAGCAGCTTAGCAGGGGCGGGAGCTTCCTACAATGAGCAGTTCTTC
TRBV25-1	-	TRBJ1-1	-	CASSEGGANTEAFF	TGTGCCAGCAGTGAAGGGGGGGCGAACACTGAAGCTTTCTTT
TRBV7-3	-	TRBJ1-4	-	CASSRGLVDSRIANEKLFF	TGTGCCAGCAGCCGAGGGTTAGTTGACTCCCGGATCGCTAATGAAAAACTGTTTTTT
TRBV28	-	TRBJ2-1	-	CASSPLNEQFF	TGTGCCAGCAGTCCTCTAAATGAGCAGTTCTTC
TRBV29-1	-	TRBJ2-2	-	CSVEHRQSAGELFF	TGCAGCGTTGAACACAGGCAGAGCGCCGGGGAGCTGTTTTTT
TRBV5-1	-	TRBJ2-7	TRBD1	CASSLDRGAYEQYF	TGCGCCAGCAGCCTGGACAGGGGCGCCTACGAGCAGTACTTC
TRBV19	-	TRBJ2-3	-	CATLDRYYSTDTQYF	TGTGCCACCCTCGACAGGTATTATTCCACAGATACGCAGTATTTT
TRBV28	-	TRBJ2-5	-	CASNSQAFQETQYF	TGTGCCAGCAACTCACAGGCCTTCCAAGAGACCCAGTACTTC
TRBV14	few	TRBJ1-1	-	CASSQDFLTRGNTEAFF	TGTGCCAGCAGCCAAGACTTCTTGACCAGGGGGAACACTGAAGCTTTCTTT
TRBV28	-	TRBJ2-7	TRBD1	CASRETGFVSEQYF	TGTGCCAGCAGGGAGACAGGGTTTGTATCCGAGCAGTACTTC